One sample yielded the 3 T cell receptor beta chains listed below, sequenced in a study of PD-1 blockade in classical Hodgkin lymphoma. Method: immunoSEQ multiplex PCR; TCRdb's copy keeps in-frame clones and lacks some. This sample has approximately 100,000 clones; around 80% occur once, and the top ten carry 15% to 20%. This sample's time point: cycle 4 day 1 (C4D1), after 6 weeks of nivolumab. Each patient experienced a relapse that followed autologous stem cell transplantation, and brentuximab vedotin exposure varied. Source: peripheral blood mononuclear cells (PBMCs), taken before the fourth cycle of nivolumab. The origin of the receptors is a human donor with classical Hodgkin lymphoma.

The chain employs TRBV11-2 and TRBJ2-7; TRBD1 is a possible D gene (7 bases). Germline V gene sequence: CDR1 SGHAT, CDR2 FQNNGV. V lost 5 bases, J lost 0 bases, and 14 bases lay in between. The CDR3 consists of 15 residues. CDR3 residues: CASSGGTASSYEQYF. The CDR3 bases are TGTGCCAGCAGCGGCGGGACAGCCAGCTCCTACGAGCAGTACTTC.

The chain has TRBV7-9 and TRBJ2-5; D call uncertain. Germline V lookup: CDR1 SEHNR, CDR2 FQNEAQ (reference sequence). Trimming took 0 bases from V and 5 from J, leaving 10 bases between them. There are 14 residues in the CDR3. The CDR3 coding sequence is TGTGCCAGCAGCTTAGCGGGAAGTTGGGAGACCCAGTACTTC. It yields the protein CASSLAGSWETQYF.

The table lists this clone with a few counts. Other DNA sequences within the sample encode an identical CDR3. The chain uses TRBV11-2 and TRBJ1-4, with 7 bases that match TRBD1. Germline lookup yields CDR1 SGHAT and CDR2 FQNNGV. The CDR3 covers 14 residues. Losses at the gene ends were 5 bases for V and 4 bases for J; bases not matched to a gene: 4. CDR3 DNA: TGTGCCAGCAGCCCCGGGACAGTTAATGAAAAACTGTTTTTT. This gives the protein CASSPGTVNEKLFF.